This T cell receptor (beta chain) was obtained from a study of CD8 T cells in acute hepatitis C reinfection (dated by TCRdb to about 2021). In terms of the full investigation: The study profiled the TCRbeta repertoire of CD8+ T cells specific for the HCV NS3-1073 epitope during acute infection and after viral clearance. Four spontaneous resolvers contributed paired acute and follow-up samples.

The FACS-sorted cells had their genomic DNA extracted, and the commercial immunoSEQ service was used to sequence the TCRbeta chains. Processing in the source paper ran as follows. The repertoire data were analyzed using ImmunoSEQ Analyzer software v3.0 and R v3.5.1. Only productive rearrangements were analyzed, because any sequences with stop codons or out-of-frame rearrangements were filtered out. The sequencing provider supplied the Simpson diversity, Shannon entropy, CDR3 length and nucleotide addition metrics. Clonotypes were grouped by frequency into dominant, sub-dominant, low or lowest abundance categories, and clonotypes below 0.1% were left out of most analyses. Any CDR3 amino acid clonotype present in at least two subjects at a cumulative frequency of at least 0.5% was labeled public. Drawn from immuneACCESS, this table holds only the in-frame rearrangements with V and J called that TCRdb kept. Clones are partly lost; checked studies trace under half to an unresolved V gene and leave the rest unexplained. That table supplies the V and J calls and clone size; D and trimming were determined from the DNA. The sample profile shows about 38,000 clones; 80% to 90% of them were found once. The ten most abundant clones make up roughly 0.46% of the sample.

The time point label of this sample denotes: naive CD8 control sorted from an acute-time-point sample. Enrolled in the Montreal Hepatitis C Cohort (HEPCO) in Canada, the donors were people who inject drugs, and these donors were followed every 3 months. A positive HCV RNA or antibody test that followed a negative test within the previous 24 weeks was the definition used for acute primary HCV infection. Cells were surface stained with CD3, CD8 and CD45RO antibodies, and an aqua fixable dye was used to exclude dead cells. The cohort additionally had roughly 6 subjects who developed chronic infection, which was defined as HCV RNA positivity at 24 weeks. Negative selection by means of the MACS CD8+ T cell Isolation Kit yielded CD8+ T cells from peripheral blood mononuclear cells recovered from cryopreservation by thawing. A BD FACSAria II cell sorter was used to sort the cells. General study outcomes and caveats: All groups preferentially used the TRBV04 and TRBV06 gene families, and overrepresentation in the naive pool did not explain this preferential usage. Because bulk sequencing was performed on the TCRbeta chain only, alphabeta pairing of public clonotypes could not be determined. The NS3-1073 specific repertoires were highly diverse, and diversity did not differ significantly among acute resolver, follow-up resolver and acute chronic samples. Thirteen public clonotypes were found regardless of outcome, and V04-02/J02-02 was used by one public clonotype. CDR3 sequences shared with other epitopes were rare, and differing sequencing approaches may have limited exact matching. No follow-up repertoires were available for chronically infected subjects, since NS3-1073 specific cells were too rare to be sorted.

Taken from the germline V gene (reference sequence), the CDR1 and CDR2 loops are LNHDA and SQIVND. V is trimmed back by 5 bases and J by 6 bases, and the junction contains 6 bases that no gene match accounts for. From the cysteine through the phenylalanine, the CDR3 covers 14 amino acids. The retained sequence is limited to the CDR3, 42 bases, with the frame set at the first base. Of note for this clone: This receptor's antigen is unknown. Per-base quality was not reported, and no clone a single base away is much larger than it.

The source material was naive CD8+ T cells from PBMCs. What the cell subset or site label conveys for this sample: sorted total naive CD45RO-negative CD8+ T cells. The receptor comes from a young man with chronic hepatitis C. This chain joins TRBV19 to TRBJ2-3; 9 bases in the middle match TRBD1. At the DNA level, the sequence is TGTGCCAGTAGTGGGACAGGGTGGGCGGATACGCAGTATTTT. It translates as CASSGTGWADTQYF.